One sample yielded the 18 T cell receptor beta chains listed below, sequenced in a study of blood T cell repertoires in COVID-19. Sequencing used immunoSEQ multiplex PCR; TCRdb keeps in-frame clones, though not all of them. The table shows 140,000 to 150,000 clones, with around 81% occurring only once. Sequenced input: peripheral blood. All receptors derive from a human donor in a cohort sampled during active COVID-19.

The V call is TRBV5-5, the J call TRBJ1-1; 9 positions agree with TRBD1. Germline values: CDR1 SGHKS, CDR2 YYEKEE (reference sequence). V lost 3 bases, J lost 4 bases, and 7 bases stayed unmatched. The length of the CDR3 is 15 residues. The CDR3 sequence: CASSWGTGTGTEAFF. The CDR3 nucleotides read TGTGCCAGCAGCTGGGGGACAGGGACAGGCACTGAAGCTTTCTTT.

This clone was counted once. The genes are TRBV7-2 and TRBJ2-7; 13 bases map to TRBD2. CDR1 is SGHTA and CDR2 is FQGNSA in the germline V gene. This CDR3 has 16 residues. J was trimmed by 3 bases and V by 1 base; bases with no gene match: 3. The CDR3 loop reads CASSLGRTSGGYEQYF. The CDR3 nucleotides read TGTGCCAGCAGCTTAGGACGGACTAGCGGGGGCTACGAGCAGTACTTC.

This chain connects TRBV6-5 to TRBJ2-5; TRBD2 matches 7 bases. Germline V gives CDR1 MNHEY, CDR2 SVGAGI. The CDR3 is 14 residues long. Unmatched junction bases numbered 6, after V lost 7 bases and J lost 1 base. CDR3: CASNPGRAQETQYF. The CDR3 coding sequence is TGTGCCAGCAACCCGGGGAGGGCCCAAGAGACCCAGTACTTC.

This clone was seen more than once but under ten times. The rearrangement links TRBV2 to TRBJ2-7, with TRBD1 matching over 11 bases. Trimming cost V 8 bases and J 2 bases; bases outside gene matches: 14. Germline CDR1 and CDR2: SNHLY and FYNNEI. CDR3 length: 17 amino acids. CDR3 DNA sequence: TGTGCCAGCTTACACATTAACCCGGGACAGGGGGCCTACGAGCAGTACTTC. The encoded protein is CASLHINPGQGAYEQYF. Filled out from reference TRBV2 and TRBJ2-7, the complete variable domain reads EPEVTQTPSHQVTQMGQEVILRCVPISNHLYFYWYRQILGQKVEFLVSFYNNEISEKSEIFDDQFSVERPDGSNFTLKIRSTKLEDSAMYFCASLHINPGQGAYEQYFGPGTRLTVT.

This clone was counted between two and nine times. The chain links TRBV12-3 or TRBV12-4 to TRBJ2-3; no definite D call. The CDR3 totals 13 residues. Deletions cut 3 bases from V and 0 bases from J, with 4 bases between. This chain's CDR3 is CASSLSSTDTQYF. The CDR3 coding sequence is TGTGCCAGCAGTTTGTCTAGCACAGATACGCAGTATTTT.

The V call is TRBV7-3, the J call TRBJ2-7; D is unresolved. V was clipped by 5 bases and J by 4 bases, with 12 bases between them. This CDR3 is built from 13 residues. Germline CDR1 reads SGHTA; CDR2 reads FQGTGA. The CDR3 region has the DNA TGTGCCAGCAGCCCCAGTCCTTTGTACGAGCAGTACTTC. Its protein product is CASSPSPLYEQYF.

The J gene is TRBJ1-2, the V gene TRBV27; no clear D. Germline V CDR1 and CDR2: MNHEY, SMNVEV (reference sequence). The CDR3 contains 16 residues. Deletions cut 5 bases from V and 4 bases from J, with 20 bases between. Here the CDR3 reads CASSPAGTRSLYGYTF. For the CDR3, the DNA is TGTGCCAGCAGTCCGGCGGGCACACGTAGCCTCTATGGCTACACCTTC.

The V call is TRBV18, the J call TRBJ2-7; a weak D match, TRBD1 (6 bases). The V gene's germline CDR1 is KGHSH and CDR2 LQKENI. The ends were cut back, 6 bases at V and 4 bases at J, with 16 bases in the middle. The CDR3 is 14 amino acids. For the CDR3, the DNA is TGTGCCAGCTCCGTGCGACAGGAGAAATACGAGCAGTACTTC. Translating gives CASSVRQEKYEQYF.

The gene calls are TRBV27 and TRBJ2-7, with TRBD1 identical over 7 bases. The germline CDR1 and CDR2 sequences are MNHEY and SMNVEV (reference sequence). The CDR3 runs to 13 residues. Germline trimming cut 4 bases from V and 3 bases from J; bases unmatched to any gene: 3. The CDR3 nucleotides read TGTGCCAGCAGTTGGGGACAGTACTACGAGCAGTACTTC. This encodes CASSWGQYYEQYF.

The chain couples TRBV5-4 to TRBJ2-1; maybe TRBD1 (6 bases). From germline, CDR1 is SGHNT and CDR2 YYREEE (reference sequence). The CDR3 has 16 amino acids. The V and J ends lost 1 base and 0 bases respectively, with 11 bases between them. The CDR3 is CASSLTQGSSYNEQFF. The CDR3 coding sequence is TGTGCCAGCAGCTTGACACAGGGAAGCTCCTACAATGAGCAGTTCTTC. The whole variable domain, filled in from reference TRBV5-4 and TRBJ2-1, reads ETGVTQSPTHLIKTRGQQVTLRCSSQSGHNTVSWYQQALGQGPQFIFQYYREEENGRGNFPPRFSGLQFPNYSSELNVNALELDDSALYLCASSLTQGSSYNEQFFGPGTRLTVL.

The rearrangement uses TRBV12-3 or TRBV12-4 and TRBJ2-1, with D perhaps TRBD1 (5 bases). The CDR3 contains 13 residues. Trimming shortened V by 5 bases and J by 7 bases, and 12 bases separated the two germline ends. The CDR3 region is CASSRQTANEQFF. The CDR3 nucleotides read TGTGCCAGCAGTCGACAGACTGCGAATGAGCAGTTCTTC.

The rearrangement links TRBV6-5 to TRBJ2-2, with D possibly matching TRBD2 (6 bases). Germline V CDR1 and CDR2: MNHEY, SVGAGI. Trimming removed 7 bases at V and 0 bases at J, with 9 bases between. The CDR3 has 14 residues. DNA of the CDR3: TGTGCCAGCACGGCTAGCGCGAACACCGGGGAGCTGTTTTTT. Translation gives CASTASANTGELFF.

V usage is TRBV5-1 and J usage is TRBJ2-1; D gene unclear. Germline V gives CDR1 SGHRS, CDR2 YFSETQ. With 5 bases removed from V and 1 base from J, the gap between germline ends came to 13 bases. This CDR3 comprises 15 residues. CDR3 sequence: CASSSAGRSYNEQFF. As DNA, the CDR3 is TGCGCCAGCAGTTCGGCAGGTCGTTCCTACAATGAGCAGTTCTTC.

The rearrangement links TRBV6-1 to TRBJ2-1; D not resolved. The CDR3 covers 15 residues. CDR1 is MNHNS and CDR2 is SASEGT in the germline V gene. V was pared by 2 bases and J by 0 bases, with 8 bases between. The CDR3 sequence: CASSELTSSYNEQFF. In DNA form, the CDR3 reads TGTGCCAGCAGTGAACTCACAAGCTCCTACAATGAGCAGTTCTTC.

The chain combines TRBV7-3 with TRBJ2-7, with 12 positions matching TRBD2. Germline CDR1 and CDR2: SGHTA and FQGTGA. The CDR3 is 15 residues long. The trim removed 5 bases at V and 3 bases at J, leaving 5 bases unmatched. The CDR3 bases are TGTGCCAGCAGCCCTAGCGGGGGGGCTTTCTACGAGCAGTACTTC. Protein: CASSPSGGAFYEQYF. The variable domain in full, with the rest retrieved from reference TRBV7-3 and TRBJ2-7, is GAGVSQTPSNKVTEKGKYVELRCDPISGHTALYWYRQSLGQGPEFLIYFQGTGAADDSGLPNDRFFAVRPEGSVSTLKIQRTERGDSAVYLCASSPSGGAFYEQYFGPGTRLTVT.

This chain links TRBV7-9 with TRBJ1-6, with a weak D call TRBD1 (6 bases). The germline CDR1 and CDR2 sequences are SEHNR and FQNEAQ (reference sequence). Trimming shortened V by 5 bases and J by 8 bases, and 16 bases separated the two germline ends. The CDR3 is 15 residues long. In DNA, the CDR3 is TGTGCCAGCAGCATCCGGGACACGTTTTATTCACCCCTCCACTTT. Amino acids: CASSIRDTFYSPLHF.

This chain connects TRBV5-4 to TRBJ2-5; D may be TRBD2 (7 bases). This CDR3 comprises 15 residues. Germline values: CDR1 SGHNT, CDR2 YYREEE (reference sequence). The V and J ends lost 1 base and 5 bases respectively, with 15 bases between them. CDR3 loop: CASSLPGGPSETQYF. Here the CDR3 DNA reads TGTGCCAGCAGCTTGCCCGGGGGGCCGTCTGAGACCCAGTACTTC. The full variable domain, in which reference TRBV5-4 and TRBJ2-5 provide the parts outside the CDR3, is ETGVTQSPTHLIKTRGQQVTLRCSSQSGHNTVSWYQQALGQGPQFIFQYYREEENGRGNFPPRFSGLQFPNYSSELNVNALELDDSALYLCASSLPGGPSETQYFGPGTRLLVL.

V is TRBV7-2 and J is TRBJ2-5, with 7 bases identical to TRBD2. This CDR3 contains 13 residues. V was clipped by 4 bases and J by 3 bases; unmatched bases: 2. Germline V CDR1 and CDR2: SGHTA, FQGNSA. The CDR3 is CASSSSGKETQYF. The CDR3 DNA follows: TGTGCCAGCAGCTCTAGCGGAAAAGAGACCCAGTACTTC.